This T cell receptor (beta chain) stems from a study of blood T cell repertoires in COVID-19. This CDR3 has 17 amino acids. Unmatched junction bases numbered 8, after V lost 0 bases and J lost 5 bases. CDR1 is SGDLS and CDR2 is YYNGEE in the germline V gene. The authors' processing: Amplified reference gene primers provided the basis for estimating nucleated cell counts. The table came from immunoSEQ multiplex PCR; TCRdb's copy has only in-frame clones and leaves some out. The V and J calls and clone size come from that table; D and trimming were worked out from the DNA. Of some 140,000 clones in the sample, about 80% were seen once. Participants spanned ages about 18 to 95 years and resided in roughly 22 US areas. Cohorts were assigned according to the clinical history that participants reported.

The specimen sequenced was PBMCs or T cells enriched from blood (not recorded which). V is TRBV9 and J is TRBJ2-3, with TRBD2 identical over 11 bases. This clonotype was sampled from a man between 40 and 49 years old with acute COVID-19. The CDR3 coding sequence is TGTGCCAGCAGCGTAGGGGTACTAGCGGGGGTCCAAGATACGCAGTATTTT. It encodes CASSVGVLAGVQDTQYF.